This T cell receptor (beta chain) was identified during a study of shared clonotypes between healthy human individuals. The CDR3 length is 13 residues. Deletions cut 4 bases from V and 1 base from J, with 7 bases between. The germline V gene encodes CDR1 MRHNA and CDR2 SNTAGT. Using about 220 ng DNA, about 30,000 T cell genomes, the sorted-subset replicate PCRs were run. This table comes from immunoSEQ multiplex PCR, and its TCRdb copy is limited to in-frame clones, with some not included. The table has about 2.3 million clones, approximately 90% seen once. Donors, healthy HIV-negative adults, lacked recent acute infections or vaccinations.

The TCR originated in a man between 18 and 29 years old in good health. Some clones in this sample may be carry-over from other donors' samples. V usage is TRBV6-4 and J usage is TRBJ1-1; D unresolved. Sequencing was done on a sample of naive CD4+ T cells from PBMCs. Described subset: CD45RA+ positively selected. CDR3 DNA: TGTGCCAGCAGTGCCAACAGGAACACTGAAGCTTTCTTT. Its translation is CASSANRNTEAFF.